The rows below give T cell receptor beta chains drawn from one sample of a study of blood T cell repertoires in COVID-19. The method was immunoSEQ multiplex PCR; TCRdb's version includes in-frame clones alone and lacks a portion of them. The sample carries about 210,000 clones, 65% to 90% recorded once. The sample consisted of PBMCs or T cells enriched from blood (not recorded which). The receptor set was obtained from a woman in her forties or fifties with acute COVID-19. CDR3s include the opening cysteine and the closing phenylalanine or tryptophan. Each record gives: V gene, CDR3 protein.

v_call: TRBV18
cdr3_aa: CASSRRAGTGELFF

v_call: TRBV27
cdr3_aa: CATLTRTGGYIYSNQPQHF

v_call: TRBV18
cdr3_aa: CASSPRTNSNQPQHF

v_call: TRBV5-6
cdr3_aa: CASSSGQGILEQYF

v_call: TRBV28
cdr3_aa: CASSSPQSTGNPMFF

v_call: TRBV29-1
cdr3_aa: CSALPWLAGTNEQFF

v_call: TRBV10-3
cdr3_aa: CASKPGGTEAFF

v_call: TRBV5-1
cdr3_aa: CASSLRGETEAFF

v_call: TRBV5-6
cdr3_aa: CASSQLKSTGVVQETQYF

v_call: TRBV20-1
cdr3_aa: CSASARRSVGELFF

v_call: TRBV5-1
cdr3_aa: CASSLTGGVGQPQHF

v_call: TRBV7-2
cdr3_aa: CASSLDQYTNSPLHF

v_call: TRBV11-1
cdr3_aa: CASSMDRVNTEAFF

v_call: TRBV7-8
cdr3_aa: CASSFQSGVTEAFF

v_call: TRBV7-9
cdr3_aa: CASSFRGGTDSYNEQFF

v_call: TRBV14
cdr3_aa: CASSQQLSAYGYTF

v_call: TRBV30
cdr3_aa: CAWSTGVNSPLHF

v_call: TRBV10-3
cdr3_aa: CAISESEQTTDTQYF

v_call: TRBV24-1
cdr3_aa: CAAGTALNTGELFF

v_call: TRBV28
cdr3_aa: CASSSRQLYGYTF

v_call: TRBV11-2
cdr3_aa: CASSTDGAYNSPLHF

v_call: TRBV7-3
cdr3_aa: CASGEAGLSPEQYF

v_call: TRBV5-1
cdr3_aa: CASSVDYPTYNEQFF

v_call: TRBV21-1
cdr3_aa: CASGGGSQPQHF

v_call: TRBV11-2
cdr3_aa: CASSLPAGPPYEQYF

v_call: TRBV7-6
cdr3_aa: CASSPQNIGDTQYF

v_call: TRBV7-9
cdr3_aa: CASSLARVGDEQYF

v_call: TRBV3-1/TRBV3-2
cdr3_aa: CASSPGSAQSYEQYF

v_call: TRBV19
cdr3_aa: CASSGQISGNQPQHF

v_call: TRBV7-2
cdr3_aa: CASSLFTGSNQPQHF